These 32 T cell receptor beta chains share one sample of origin, sequenced in a study of cytomegalovirus exposure and HLA in healthy donors. PCR involved 60 Vbeta and 13 Jbeta primers. This table comes from immunoSEQ multiplex PCR, and its TCRdb copy is limited to in-frame clones, with some not included. Of some 20,000 clones in the sample, more than 80% were seen once. The sequenced sample consisted of PBMCs. The receptors here all came from a human donor in good health.

The genes are TRBV6-5 and TRBJ2-7, with 9 nucleotides matching TRBD2. V was pared by 2 bases and J by 2 bases, with 4 bases of the junction left unmatched. The CDR3 loop spans 15 amino acids. Germline CDR1 reads MNHEY; CDR2 reads SVGAGI. The CDR3 here is CASSYASGTTYEQYF. The CDR3 nucleotides are TGTGCCAGCAGTTACGCTAGCGGGACTACCTACGAGCAGTACTTC.

The chain has TRBV7-2 and TRBJ1-1, with D unclear. CDR3 length equals 14 residues. V lost 1 base to trimming and J lost 5 bases, with 11 bases between them. Germline CDR1 is SGHTA and CDR2 is FQGNSA. CDR3 nucleotides: TGTGCCAGCAGCTTAGAGGCATTGAGGACTGAAGCTTTCTTT. Translation gives CASSLEALRTEAFF.

This clone has a handful of counts. This sequence joins TRBV5-4 and TRBJ1-1; 9 bases are a match to TRBD1. Germline loops: CDR1 SGHNT, CDR2 YYREEE (reference sequence). V lost 4 bases and J lost 1; bases outside the gene matches: 14. This CDR3 is built from 18 residues. CDR3 DNA sequence: TGTGCCAGCAGCGTACCCCCCGGGACAGGGAACCCGAACACTGAAGCTTTCTTT. Its translation: CASSVPPGTGNPNTEAFF.

The chain is built from TRBV18 and TRBJ2-1; 8 nucleotides agree with TRBD2. Germline loops: CDR1 KGHSH, CDR2 LQKENI. V lost 4 bases and J lost 8; bases outside the gene matches: 7. The CDR3 contains 14 residues. The CDR3 sequence is CASSRGTSVYEQFF. The CDR3 DNA sequence: TGTGCCAGCTCACGGGGGACTAGTGTTTATGAGCAGTTCTTC. The full variable domain, with the rest looked up from reference TRBV18 and TRBJ2-1, is NAGVMQNPRHLVRRRGQEARLRCSPMKGHSHVYWYRQLPEEGLKFMVYLQKENIIDESGMPKERFSAEFPKEGPSILRIQQVVRGDSAAYFCASSRGTSVYEQFFGPGTRLTVL.

The chain recombines TRBV29-1 with TRBJ1-2; 8 nucleotides match TRBD1. Germline trimming cut 6 bases from V and 2 bases from J; bases unmatched to any gene: 8. The germline V gene has CDR1 SQVTM and CDR2 ANQGSEA. This CDR3 spans 14 amino acids. The CDR3 spells CSVGGQGLNYGYTF. For the CDR3, the DNA is TGCAGCGTGGGCGGACAGGGATTAAACTATGGCTACACCTTC.

This sequence joins TRBV11-3 and TRBJ2-1; tentative D call: TRBD1 (6 bases). Trimming removed 3 bases from V and 8 bases from J, with 14 bases in between. This CDR3 contains 14 residues. The germline V gene encodes CDR1 SGHNT and CDR2 YENEEA. CDR3 in DNA: TGTGCCAGCAGCTTTCGACAGGACTGCGATGAGCAGTTCTTC. This gives the protein CASSFRQDCDEQFF.

The V and J genes are TRBV29-1 and TRBJ2-3; tentatively, D is TRBD1 (6 bases). This CDR3 has 8 residues. CDR1 and CDR2 (germline): SQVTM, ANQGSEA. DNA for the CDR3: TGCCAGGGGGATACGCAGTATTTT. This sequence encodes CQGDTQYF.

The V gene is TRBV5-8, the J gene TRBJ2-1; 8 nucleotides agree with TRBD1. Per germline, CDR1 SGHTS and CDR2 YDEGEE. The J segment lost 8 bases and the V segment lost 0 bases, leaving 4 bases of the junction unmatched. This CDR3 comprises 14 residues. CDR3 DNA: TGTGCCAGCAGCTTGGACAGGGGGTCCCATGAGCAGTTCTTC. Amino acids: CASSLDRGSHEQFF.

The chain carries TRBV12-2 and TRBJ1-2; TRBD1, the D gene given by the table, was not confirmed from the DNA. TRBV12-2 is a recognized pseudogene. This CDR3 is 14 amino acids long. The CDR3 is CASRRTHTNYGYTF. In DNA, the CDR3 is TGTGCAAGTCGCCGGACACATACTAACTATGGCTACACCTTC.

The V call is TRBV6-5, the J call TRBJ2-5; 10 bases match TRBD2. The germline gives CDR1 MNHEY, CDR2 SVGAGI. The CDR3 is 14 amino acids. With 3 bases clipped from V and 2 bases from J, the junction kept 0 bases outside the gene matches. CDR3 amino acids: CASSYSGGQETQYF. CDR3 DNA sequence: TGTGCCAGCAGTTATAGCGGGGGGCAAGAGACCCAGTACTTC.

This sequence joins TRBV5-1 and TRBJ1-4, with D perhaps TRBD1 (5 bases). Germline CDR1 and CDR2: SGHRS and YFSETQ. The CDR3 has 14 amino acids. The V end lost 4 bases, the J end lost 4 bases, and 11 bases lay between the germline ends. The CDR3 sequence is CASSSRGVNEKLFF. Here the CDR3 DNA reads TGCGCCAGCAGCAGTCGGGGGGTTAATGAAAAACTGTTTTTT.

The DNA for the CDR3 is TGTGCCAGCAGTTTATGGGACAGGGGGCCCCAGCATTTT. Translating gives CASSLWDRGPQHF. The J gene is TRBJ1-5, the V gene TRBV27, with TRBD1 identical over 10 bases. Losses at the gene ends were 1 base for V and 9 bases for J; bases not matched to a gene: 0. Germline assignment: CDR1 MNHEY and CDR2 SMNVEV (reference sequence). This CDR3 contains 13 residues.

The chain links TRBV11-2 to TRBJ2-3; the match to TRBD1 covers 7 bases. Germline loops: CDR1 SGHAT, CDR2 FQNNGV. Trimming at V came to 5 bases and at J to 3 bases, leaving 5 bases not matched to a gene. The CDR3 is made up of 14 amino acids. The CDR3 loop reads CASSPTTGTDTQYF. In nucleotides, the CDR3 is TGTGCCAGCAGCCCCACGACAGGGACAGATACGCAGTATTTT.

The gene calls are TRBV27 and TRBJ2-3, with 7 nucleotides matching TRBD1. Germline V lookup: CDR1 MNHEY, CDR2 SMNVEV (reference sequence). J gave up 3 bases and V 11 bases, and 14 bases lay outside the gene matches. The CDR3 has 15 amino acids. CDR3 amino acids: CASQEKTGDTDTQYF. In nucleotides, the CDR3 is TGTGCCTCCCAAGAGAAAACAGGGGATACAGATACGCAGTATTTT.

Comment on this clone: Other DNA sequences within the sample encode an identical CDR3. The rearrangement uses TRBV5-6 and TRBJ1-1; unclear D gene. Germline CDR1 reads SGHDT; CDR2 reads YYEEEE. Trimming cost V 2 bases and J 2 bases, with 16 bases left between them. The CDR3 runs 16 residues. CDR3 protein: CASSLFGVGGNTEAFF. The CDR3 DNA sequence: TGTGCCAGCAGCTTATTCGGGGTAGGCGGAAACACTGAAGCTTTCTTT.

A remark on this clone: This sample includes further DNA sequences coding for the same CDR3. The rearrangement joins TRBV19 to TRBJ1-1; D gene unclear. V gave up 9 bases and J gave up 5 bases, with 16 bases separating them. This CDR3 has 13 amino acids. CDR1 is LNHDA, CDR2 SQIVND, per germline (reference sequence). The CDR3 DNA is TGTGCCAGCAACCCCTATCGGTCGACTGAAGCTTTCTTT. This codes for CASNPYRSTEAFF. Full variable domain (missing parts from reference TRBV19 and TRBJ1-1): DGGITQSPKYLFRKEGQNVTLSCEQNLNHDAMYWYRQDPGQGLRLIYYSQIVNDFQKGDIAEGYSVSREKKESFPLTVTSAQKNPTAFYLCASNPYRSTEAFFGQGTRLTVV.

CDR3 loop: CASSQDGGAPGELFF. The CDR3 DNA reads as TGCGCCAGCAGCCAAGATGGGGGGGCTCCCGGGGAGCTGTTTTTT. The chain employs TRBV4-1 and TRBJ2-2; possible D gene TRBD2, 7 bases. This CDR3 has 15 amino acids. Per germline, CDR1 MGHRA and CDR2 YSYEKL. Between the trimmed V and J ends, which lost 0 bases and 6 bases, there was a span of 11 bases.

V is TRBV29-1 and J is TRBJ1-1; D gene ambiguous. The CDR3 totals 12 residues. Germline lookup yields CDR1 SQVTM and CDR2 ANQGSEA. V lost 3 bases and J 1 base, leaving 6 bases between the germline ends. This chain's CDR3 is CSVERQNTEAFF. CDR3 nucleotide sequence: TGCAGCGTTGAGCGACAGAACACTGAAGCTTTCTTT.

This CDR3 reads CASSFTGTGDGANVLTF. The CDR3 coding sequence is TGTGCCAGCAGCTTCACCGGGACAGGGGACGGGGCCAACGTCCTGACTTTC. The chain has TRBV13 and TRBJ2-6; 10 bases match TRBD1. Looked up from germline, CDR1 is PRHDT and CDR2 is FYEKMQ (reference sequence). The CDR3 contains 17 residues. V shed 3 bases and J 4 bases; nucleotides not matched to a gene: 6.

V usage is TRBV4-2 and J usage is TRBJ2-5; 7 positions match TRBD2. V lost 0 bases to trimming and J lost 0 bases; unmatched junction nucleotides: 16. Germline V gives CDR1 LGHNA, CDR2 YNFKEQ. The CDR3 is made up of 20 amino acids. CDR3 bases: TGTGCCAGCAGCCAAGAAGGGGCGGGGGATCCTGGACGGTACCAAGAGACCCAGTACTTC. It yields the protein CASSQEGAGDPGRYQETQYF.

Here the CDR3 reads CASSYGTGHTGELFF. The CDR3 DNA is TGTGCCAGCAGTTACGGGACAGGGCACACCGGGGAGCTGTTTTTT. This chain joins TRBV6-5 and TRBJ2-2; 9 nucleotides line up with TRBD1. This CDR3 comprises 15 residues. Germline loops: CDR1 MNHEY, CDR2 SVGAGI. V shed 2 bases, J shed 3 bases, and the junction held 1 base outside the gene matches.

The chain employs TRBV5-4 and TRBJ1-2; D is ambiguous. Germline CDR1 reads SGHNT; CDR2 reads YYREEE (reference sequence). CDR3 length equals 12 residues. V was shortened by 5 bases and J by 3 bases, with 8 bases between the two germline ends. CDR3: CASSDTYYGYTF. The CDR3 DNA is TGTGCCAGCAGTGACACCTACTATGGCTACACCTTC.

This clone was seen just once. The chain has TRBV15 and TRBJ1-4, with D hard to call. The germline gives CDR1 LNHNV, CDR2 YYDKDF (reference sequence). Trimming removed 8 bases at V and 4 bases at J, with 14 bases between. This CDR3 spans 14 amino acids. CDR3 coding DNA: TGTGCCACCGCCCTAGACGGCGATAATGAAAAACTGTTTTTT. Protein: CATALDGDNEKLFF.

This chain connects TRBV25-1 to TRBJ2-1; the D gene is possibly TRBD2 (6 bases). Trimming took 4 bases from V and 5 from J, leaving 15 bases between them. From germline, CDR1 is MGHDK and CDR2 SYGVNS. CDR3 size: 15 residues. Here the CDR3 DNA reads TGTGCCAGCAGTGGGAGGGCTTCATCTGACAATGAGCAGTTCTTC. Its protein is CASSGRASSDNEQFF.

V gene TRBV27 combines with J gene TRBJ2-7, with 9 bases that match TRBD2. This CDR3 is built from 14 residues. V trimming: 8 bases; J trimming: 5 bases; junction bases outside the gene matches: 10. Germline CDR1 and CDR2: MNHEY and SMNVEV (reference sequence). The CDR3 loop is CASGLRTSEDEQYF. The CDR3 coding sequence is TGTGCCAGCGGGCTGCGGACTAGCGAAGACGAGCAGTACTTC.

The V and J genes are TRBV10-3 and TRBJ2-5; D call uncertain. The better agreement between TRBJ2-7 and the DNA end casts doubt on the J call. The CDR3 loop spans 17 amino acids. Germline CDR1 ENHRY, CDR2 SYGVKD. For the CDR3, the DNA is TGTGCCATCAGTGAGTCGACTGGTCCTACCAACCAGAACGAGCAGTACTTC. Translating gives CAISESTGPTNQNEQYF.

The rearrangement joins TRBV4-1 to TRBJ2-5; D possibly corresponds to TRBD2 (5 bases). With the DNA end fitting TRBJ2-7 better, the J assignment may be wrong. Looked up from germline, CDR1 is MGHRA and CDR2 is YSYEKL. This CDR3 region has 14 residues. CDR3 DNA: TGCGCCAGCAGCTTACGAAAAGAGGGCTACGAGCAGTACTTC. This translates into CASSLRKEGYEQYF.

This chain joins TRBV5-1 and TRBJ2-1, with 7 nucleotides matching TRBD2. The CDR3 has 14 amino acids. V lost 1 base to trimming and J lost 6 bases; unmatched junction nucleotides: 4. Per the germline V gene, CDR1 is SGHRS and CDR2 is YFSETQ. CDR3: CASSLQAGSNEQFF. The CDR3 DNA sequence: TGCGCCAGCAGCTTGCAAGCGGGGTCCAATGAGCAGTTCTTC.

This clone was seen a single time. The rearrangement links TRBV29-1 to TRBJ2-4; D might be TRBD1 (5 bases). The V end lost 3 bases, the J end lost 5 bases, and 14 bases lay between the germline ends. Germline V gives CDR1 SQVTM, CDR2 ANQGSEA. The CDR3 loop spans 14 amino acids. CDR3 sequence: CSVETAQTQNIQYF. CDR3 coding DNA: TGCAGCGTTGAGACAGCCCAAACTCAAAACATTCAGTACTTC.

The CDR3 nucleotides read TGTGCCAGCAGTTCTGGGACAGGGGAGGTAGCTACGCAGTATTTT. Translated, it gives CASSSGTGEVATQYF. The chain combines TRBV27 with TRBJ2-3, with 10 positions matching TRBD1. J lost 8 bases, V lost 4 bases, and 9 bases had no gene match. CDR1 is MNHEY, CDR2 SMNVEV, per germline (reference sequence). The CDR3 spans 15 residues.

The genes are TRBV19 and TRBJ2-4; the D gene is possibly TRBD2 (6 bases). Looked up from germline, CDR1 is LNHDA and CDR2 is SQIVND (reference sequence). V was trimmed by 6 bases and J by 0 bases, leaving 9 bases between them. This CDR3 contains 14 residues. The CDR3 loop reads CASRVGGAKNIQYF. In nucleotides, the CDR3 is TGTGCCAGTAGGGTCGGGGGAGCCAAAAACATTCAGTACTTC.

The chain links TRBV5-6 to TRBJ2-1; 11 bases fit TRBD2. Per the germline V gene, CDR1 is SGHDT and CDR2 is YYEEEE. The junction had 2 bases not matched to a gene; V was cut back by 2 bases and J by 4 bases. The CDR3 is 15 amino acids. The DNA for the CDR3 is TGTGCCAGCAGCTTAAGGACTAGCGGGTACAATGAGCAGTTCTTC. Translation gives CASSLRTSGYNEQFF.